The clone carrying this TCR beta chain appeared many times. The antigen is unknown. This entry is derived from a study of molecular identifiers for immune sequencing clone quantification. Points from the study as a whole: In naive cells, under 1% of molecules belonged to clones above 20 RNA copies, against over 99% in effector cells.

Trimming removed 8 bases from V and 2 bases from J, with 10 bases in between. The length of the CDR3 is 13 residues. The germline gives CDR1 SGHAT, CDR2 FQNNGV. Sorting selected naive CD8 T cells with a CD8+CD4-CCR7+CD45RA+ phenotype. TCRdb reprocessed the PCR reads with MiXCR, giving one entry per CDR3 protein. The profile shows 40,000 to 45,000 distinct CDR3 sequences, more than 20% of them singletons. The rearrangement links TRBV11-2 to TRBJ2-1; D ambiguous. The sequence derives from a human donor in good health. Some libraries in this study had Jurkat cell RNA spiked in. Sequencing was done on a sample of naive CD8+ T cells from blood, with Jurkat cell RNA spiked in. Subset of the sample: FACS-sorted CD8+CD4-CCR7+CD45RA+ naive T cells. The CDR3 DNA sequence: TGTGCCAGCTGTTCCCCAACCTACAATGAGCAGTTCTTC. Protein: CASCSPTYNEQFF. Based on the CDR3 plus reference TRBV11-2 and TRBJ2-1, the full variable domain is EAGVAQSPRYKIIEKRQSVAFWCNPISGHATLYWYQQILGQGPKLLIQFQNNGVVDDSQLPKDRFSAERLKGVDSTLKIQPAKLEDSAVYLCASCSPTYNEQFFGPGTRLTVL.